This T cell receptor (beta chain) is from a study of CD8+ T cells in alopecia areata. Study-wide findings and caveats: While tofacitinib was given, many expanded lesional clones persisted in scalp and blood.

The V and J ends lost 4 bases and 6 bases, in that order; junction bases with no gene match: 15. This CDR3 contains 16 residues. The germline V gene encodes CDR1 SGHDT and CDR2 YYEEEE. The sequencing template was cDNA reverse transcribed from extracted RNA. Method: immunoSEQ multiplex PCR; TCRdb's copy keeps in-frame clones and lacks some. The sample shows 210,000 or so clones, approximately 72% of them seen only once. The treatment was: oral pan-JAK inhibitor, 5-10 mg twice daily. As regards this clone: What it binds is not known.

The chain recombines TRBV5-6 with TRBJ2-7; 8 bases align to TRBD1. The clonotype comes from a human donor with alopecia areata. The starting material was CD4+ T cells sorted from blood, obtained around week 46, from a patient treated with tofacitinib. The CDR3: CASSVGDSAGGREQYF. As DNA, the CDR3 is TGTGCCAGCAGCGTGGGTGATAGTGCAGGGGGCCGCGAGCAGTACTTC.